This T cell receptor beta chain was found in a study of T cells expressing NK-cell markers. Study-wide context: Investigators obtained TCR beta repertoires from sorted CD3+CD56+NKG2C+, CD3+CD56+NKG2C- and CD3+CD56-NKG2C+ T cells. Among eight sequenced donors, seven carried HCMV seropositivity while one was seronegative.

TCRdb processed the 5' RACE reads again and assigns one entry to each CDR3 protein, with no DNA. Across roughly 150,000 distinct CDR3 sequences, the top ten clones capture approximately 18% of the sample. CDR3 length: 16 amino acids. Germline lookup yields CDR1 KGHDR and CDR2 SFDVKD. This sequence originates from a woman between 18 and 75 years old in good health. The chain links TRBV24-1 to TRBJ2-2; the D call from TCRdb, TRBD1, cannot be confirmed without DNA. Sequencing was performed on blood T cells: a sorted CD56 or NKG2C T cell subset, CD4+ or CD8+ T cells, or bulk PBMC T cells (not recorded which). CDR3 region: CATSDLWDSSTGELFF.